A single sample gave rise to the 14 T cell receptor beta chains below, sequenced in a study of early T cells in non-severe SARS-CoV-2 infection. Via MiXCR, TCRdb re-called the 5' RACE reads, giving one row per CDR3 protein. The sample lists 75,000 to 80,000 distinct CDR3 sequences, about 11% occurring once. The material was whole blood, obtained at baseline. These receptors originate from an adult who was a healthcare worker with PCR-confirmed SARS-CoV-2 infection or an uninfected control (not recorded which).

Only a few counts were recorded for this clonotype. V gene TRBV28 combines with J gene TRBJ2-7; D is unclear. The CDR3 loop spans 9 amino acids. Looked up from germline, CDR1 is MDHEN and CDR2 is SYDVKM. Trimming cost V 8 bases and J 5 bases, with 4 bases left between them. The CDR3 DNA sequence: TGTGCCAGCGGGGACGAGCAGTACTTC. It codes for CASGDEQYF.

V and J are TRBV20-1 and TRBJ1-2; D remains ambiguous. Trimming took 1 base from V and 5 from J, leaving 11 bases between them. Germline-derived CDR1 and CDR2 are DFQATT and SNEGSKA (reference sequence). The CDR3 is made up of 13 amino acids. The CDR3 nucleotides are TGCAGTGCTAGAGCCGGCCCTTTATATGGCTACACCTTC. This translates into CSARAGPLYGYTF.

The V call is TRBV4-3, the J call TRBJ1-4; D is ambiguous. The CDR3 sequence is 15 residues long. Germline V gives CDR1 LGHNA, CDR2 YSLEER. Trimming took off 0 bases at V and 8 bases at J, with 13 bases between the two ends. CDR3 region: CASSQEYGLSEKLFF. CDR3 DNA: TGCGCCAGCAGCCAAGAGTATGGCCTAAGCGAAAAACTGTTTTTT.

This clonotype occurred a few times. The chain has TRBV20-1 and TRBJ2-3, with a weak D call TRBD2 (5 bases). Germline-derived CDR1 and CDR2 are DFQATT and SNEGSKA (reference sequence). V lost 5 bases and J 3 bases, leaving 15 bases between the germline ends. The CDR3 length is 14 residues. The CDR3 DNA follows: TGCAGTGCTCTTACAGCGGTTGGTACAGATACGCAGTATTTT. It translates to CSALTAVGTDTQYF.

There are many counts of this clonotype. Here the CDR3 reads CASSYRQRAGYTF. DNA of the CDR3: TGTGCCAGCAGTTACCGACAGAGGGCTGGCTACACCTTC. V gene TRBV6-5 combines with J gene TRBJ1-2; D perhaps matches TRBD1 (5 bases). CDR1 is MNHEY and CDR2 is SVGAGI in the germline V gene. Trimming left V 2 bases short and J 7 bases short, with 11 bases between. The CDR3 has 13 amino acids.

The rearrangement links TRBV28 to TRBJ1-1; TRBD1 might be the D (5 bases). This CDR3 is 15 amino acids long. V was shortened by 8 bases and J by 0 bases, with 16 bases between the two germline ends. CDR1 is MDHEN and CDR2 is SYDVKM in the germline V gene. DNA for the CDR3: TGTGCCAGCTCCTATATGGGGGAGATGAACACTGAAGCTTTCTTT. Translating it yields CASSYMGEMNTEAFF.

This clonotype was seen at least ten times. The chain couples TRBV20-1 to TRBJ2-1; D may correspond to TRBD1 or TRBD2 (6 bases each). This CDR3 contains 12 residues. V lost 7 bases and J 3 bases, leaving 10 bases between the germline ends. Germline V gives CDR1 DFQATT, CDR2 SNEGSKA (reference sequence). CDR3 bases: TGCAGTGTTAGGGGGGACTACAATGAGCAGTTCTTC. It translates to CSVRGDYNEQFF.

This clonotype was detected a few times. The chain couples TRBV7-3 to TRBJ2-7; 7 bases align to TRBD1. After removal of 5 bases from V and 5 bases from J, the junction contained 6 bases not matched to a gene. CDR3 length: 13 amino acids. Looked up from germline, CDR1 is SGHTA and CDR2 is FQGTGA. The CDR3 DNA reads TGTGCCAGCAGCCGAAGACAGGGCGACGAGCAGTACTTC. Amino acids: CASSRRQGDEQYF.

This clonotype was seen more than once but under ten times. V is TRBV6-6 and J is TRBJ1-5; D call uncertain. CDR3 size: 14 residues. Trimming removed 0 bases at V and 2 bases at J, with 5 bases between. The germline CDR1 and CDR2 sequences are MNHNY and SVGAGI (reference sequence). The CDR3: CASSYSRGNQPQHF. Here the CDR3 DNA reads TGTGCCAGCAGTTACTCCAGAGGCAATCAGCCCCAGCATTTT.

J is TRBJ1-3 and V is TRBV29-1, with no clear D. Germline CDR1 and CDR2: SQVTM and ANQGSEA. The CDR3 is made up of 11 amino acids. V was pared by 8 bases and J by 0 bases, with 5 bases between. The CDR3 sequence is CSIYSGNTIYF. The CDR3 DNA is TGCAGCATTTACTCTGGAAACACCATATATTTT.

This clonotype was detected a few times. J is TRBJ2-5 and V is TRBV18; 8 nucleotides align to TRBD1. The CDR3 runs to 15 residues. J lost 5 bases, V lost 3 bases, and 8 bases had no gene match. Germline CDR1 is KGHSH and CDR2 is LQKENI. Here the CDR3 DNA reads TGTGCCAGCTCACCGAAGGACAGGGCATGGGAGACCCAGTACTTC. Protein: CASSPKDRAWETQYF.

Only a few counts were recorded for this clonotype. The chain carries TRBV20-1 and TRBJ2-3, with 9 bases lining up with TRBD2. CDR3 length: 16 amino acids. Trimming took 5 bases from V and 4 from J; bases not matched to a gene: 13. The germline V gene encodes CDR1 DFQATT and CDR2 SNEGSKA (reference sequence). CDR3 in amino acids: CSAVGASGVRADTQYF. CDR3 in DNA: TGCAGTGCTGTAGGGGCTAGCGGGGTCCGGGCAGATACGCAGTATTTT.

This clonotype turned up a few times. J is TRBJ1-2 and V is TRBV30; D is uncertain. This CDR3 comprises 11 residues. Germline V gene data show CDR1 as GTSNPN and CDR2 as SVGIG (reference sequence). Trimming took off 1 base at V and 5 bases at J, with 5 bases between the two ends. The CDR3 is CAWSEEYGYTF. CDR3 DNA sequence: TGTGCCTGGAGTGAGGAATATGGCTACACCTTC.

This clonotype was detected ten times or more. The chain couples TRBV20-1 to TRBJ1-3; D is unclear. Trimming took 1 base from V and 4 from J, leaving 20 bases between them. This CDR3 comprises 17 residues. Germline V lookup: CDR1 DFQATT, CDR2 SNEGSKA (reference sequence). This chain's CDR3 is CSARVTGTSAEGNTIYF. As DNA, the CDR3 is TGCAGTGCTAGAGTTACTGGAACTTCGGCTGAAGGAAACACCATATATTTT.